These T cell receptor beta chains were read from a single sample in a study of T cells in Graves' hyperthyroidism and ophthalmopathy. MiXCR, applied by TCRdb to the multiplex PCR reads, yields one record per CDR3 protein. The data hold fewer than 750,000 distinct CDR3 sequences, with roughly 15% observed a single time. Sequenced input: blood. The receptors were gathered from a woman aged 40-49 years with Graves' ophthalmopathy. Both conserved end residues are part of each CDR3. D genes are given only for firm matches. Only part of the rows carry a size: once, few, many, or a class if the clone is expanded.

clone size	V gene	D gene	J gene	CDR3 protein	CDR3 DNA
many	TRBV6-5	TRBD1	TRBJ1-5	CASRRTGEIQPQHF	TGTGCCAGCAGACGGACAGGGGAGATTCAGCCCCAGCATTTT
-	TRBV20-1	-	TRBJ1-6	CSATRPNSPLHF	TGCAGTGCTACCAGGCCAAATTCACCCCTCCACTTT
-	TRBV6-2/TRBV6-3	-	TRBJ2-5	CASRPQGDRETQYF	TGTGCCAGCAGACCTCAGGGAGATAGAGAGACCCAGTACTTC
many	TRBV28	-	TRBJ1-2	CASSPGALTYGYTF	TGTGCCAGCAGTCCAGGGGCGCTGACCTATGGCTACACCTTC
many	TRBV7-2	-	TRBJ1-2	CASSSGQQGTDGYTF	TGTGCCAGCAGCTCAGGACAGCAGGGGACGGATGGCTACACCTTC
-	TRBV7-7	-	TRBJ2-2	CASSLAGSFTGELFF	TGTGCTAGCAGCTTAGCAGGGTCGTTCACCGGGGAGCTGTTTTTT
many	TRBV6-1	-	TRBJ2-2	CASPPPGPANTGELFF	TGTGCCAGCCCCCCCCCCGGGCCAGCGAACACCGGGGAGCTGTTTTTT
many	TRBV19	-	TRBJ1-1	CASSISTENTEAFF	TGTGCCAGTAGTATATCGACAGAGAACACTGAAGCTTTCTTT
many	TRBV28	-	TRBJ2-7	CASLHSGFYEQYF	TGTGCCAGCCTTCACAGCGGGTTCTACGAGCAGTACTTC
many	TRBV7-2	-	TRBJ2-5	CASSLAIGPQETQYF	TGTGCCAGCAGCTTAGCGATAGGACCACAAGAGACCCAGTACTTC
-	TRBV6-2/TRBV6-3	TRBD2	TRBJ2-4	CASSYVPGGPAKNIQYF	TGTGCCAGCAGTTACGTCCCGGGAGGGCCGGCCAAAAACATTCAGTACTTC
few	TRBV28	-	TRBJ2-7	CASSSNDRIVTYEQYF	TGTGCCAGCAGCTCGAACGATCGAATAGTAACATACGAGCAGTACTTC
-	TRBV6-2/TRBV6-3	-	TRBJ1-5	CASSYREGQPQHF	TGTGCCAGCAGTTACAGGGAAGGTCAGCCCCAGCATTTT
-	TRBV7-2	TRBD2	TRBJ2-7	CASSPSGSRYEQYF	TGTGCCAGCAGCCCTAGCGGGAGTAGGTACGAGCAGTACTTC
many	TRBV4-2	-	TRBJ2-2	CASSQAEGYTGELFF	TGTGCCAGCAGCCAAGCCGAGGGATACACCGGGGAGCTGTTTTTT
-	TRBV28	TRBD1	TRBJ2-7	CASRGQQRYEQYF	TGTGCCAGCAGGGGACAGCAGCGCTACGAGCAGTACTTC
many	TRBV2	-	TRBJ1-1	CASRAGGQMNTEAFF	TGTGCCAGCAGGGCGGGTGGGCAGATGAACACTGAAGCTTTCTTT
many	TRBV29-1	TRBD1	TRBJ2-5	CSTHRGSETQYF	TGCAGCACGCACAGGGGTTCCGAGACCCAGTACTTC
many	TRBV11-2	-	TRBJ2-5	CASSLGGEETQYF	TGTGCCAGCAGCTTGGGCGGAGAAGAGACCCAGTACTTC
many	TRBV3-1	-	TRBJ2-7	CASSQEWGHFYEQYF	TGTGCCAGCAGCCAAGAGTGGGGACACTTCTACGAGCAGTACTTC
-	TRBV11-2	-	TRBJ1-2	CASSLVVGRTLNYGYTF	TGTGCCAGCAGCTTAGTCGTGGGCAGGACCCTAAACTATGGCTACACCTTC
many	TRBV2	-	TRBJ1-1	CASRGFSAGVVAFF	TGTGCCAGCAGGGGCTTCAGTGCAGGGGTGGTAGCTTTCTTT
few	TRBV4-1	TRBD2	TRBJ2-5	CASSQGQRGAQYF	TGCGCCAGCAGCCAAGGCCAACGGGGGGCCCAGTACTTC
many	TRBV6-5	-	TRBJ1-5	CASSYSLSAQPQHF	TGTGCCAGCAGTTACTCACTCTCGGCCCAGCCCCAGCATTTT
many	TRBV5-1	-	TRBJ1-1	CASSLGLGAAEAFF	TGCGCCAGCAGCTTGGGACTGGGCGCGGCTGAAGCTTTCTTT
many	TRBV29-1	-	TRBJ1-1	CSVRGNTEAFF	TGCAGCGTTAGAGGGAACACTGAAGCTTTCTTT
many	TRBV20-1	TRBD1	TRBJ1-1	CSASGDSANTEAFF	TGCAGTGCTAGCGGGGACAGCGCGAACACTGAAGCTTTCTTT
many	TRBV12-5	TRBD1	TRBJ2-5	CASASTGTASQETQYF	TGTGCTAGTGCCTCAACCGGGACAGCTAGCCAAGAGACCCAGTACTTC
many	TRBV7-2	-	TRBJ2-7	CASSLVPSSYEQYF	TGTGCCAGCAGCTTAGTTCCGAGCTCCTACGAGCAGTACTTC
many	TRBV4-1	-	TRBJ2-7	CASSQDGRSAGPYEQYF	TGCGCCAGCAGCCAAGATGGGAGGTCGGCAGGTCCCTACGAGCAGTACTTC
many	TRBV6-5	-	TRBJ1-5	CASSYSDGFNQPQHF	TGTGCCAGCAGTTACTCCGACGGATTCAATCAGCCCCAGCATTTT
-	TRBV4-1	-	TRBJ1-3	CASSQEPMGFSGNTIYF	TGCGCCAGCAGCCAAGAACCCATGGGTTTTTCTGGAAACACCATATATTTT
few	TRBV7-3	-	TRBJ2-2	CASSLLGGQLFF	TGTGCCAGCAGCTTACTGGGGGGGCAGCTGTTTTTT
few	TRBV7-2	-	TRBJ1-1	CASSLVTGLNTEAFF	TGTGCCAGCAGCTTAGTGACGGGACTGAACACTGAAGCTTTCTTT
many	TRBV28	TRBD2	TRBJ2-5	CASRVGGSGRETQYF	TGTGCCAGCAGGGTCGGGGGTAGCGGGAGAGAGACCCAGTACTTC
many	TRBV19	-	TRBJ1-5	CASSPRSMSNQPQHF	TGTGCCAGTAGTCCTCGGTCGATGAGCAATCAGCCCCAGCATTTT
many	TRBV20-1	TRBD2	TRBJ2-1	CSARGTGTRSYNEQFF	TGCAGTGCTAGGGGTACCGGGACTAGATCCTACAATGAGCAGTTCTTC
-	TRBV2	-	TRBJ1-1	CASSEGDWEAFF	TGTGCCAGCAGTGAAGGGGACTGGGAAGCTTTCTTT
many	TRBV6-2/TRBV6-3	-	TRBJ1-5	CASRRTELDQPQHF	TGTGCCAGCAGACGAACAGAGCTGGATCAGCCCCAGCATTTT
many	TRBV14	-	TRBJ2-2	CASSLINTGELFF	TGTGCCAGCAGTTTGATAAACACCGGGGAGCTGTTTTTT
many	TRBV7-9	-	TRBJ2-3	CASSLSSGGDTDTQYF	TGTGCCAGCAGCTTAAGTTCTGGGGGAGACACAGATACGCAGTATTTT
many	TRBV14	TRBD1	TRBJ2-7	CASSPDRVKQYF	TGTGCCAGCAGTCCGGACAGGGTAAAGCAGTACTTC
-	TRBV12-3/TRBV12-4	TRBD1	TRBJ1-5	CASSSGQGWGNQPQHF	TGTGCCAGCAGCTCCGGACAGGGATGGGGCAATCAGCCCCAGCATTTT
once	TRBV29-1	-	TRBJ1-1	CSVASRSGTDYTEAFF	TGCAGCGTGGCCTCTAGGTCGGGGACTGACTACACTGAAGCTTTCTTT
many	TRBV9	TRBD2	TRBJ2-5	CASSVGGAGQETQYF	TGTGCCAGCAGCGTCGGGGGGGCTGGTCAAGAGACCCAGTACTTC
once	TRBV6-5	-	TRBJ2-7	CASITDSEQYF	TGTGCCAGCATTACGGACAGTGAGCAGTACTTC
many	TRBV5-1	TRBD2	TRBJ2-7	CASSFRAGVPYEQYF	TGCGCCAGCAGCTTCCGAGCGGGAGTCCCCTACGAGCAGTACTTC
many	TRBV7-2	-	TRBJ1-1	CASSLRGQRKAFF	TGTGCCAGCAGCTTAAGGGGCCAGCGGAAAGCTTTCTTT
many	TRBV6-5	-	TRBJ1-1	CASSYSDLNTEAFF	TGTGCCAGCAGTTACTCAGACTTGAACACTGAAGCTTTCTTT
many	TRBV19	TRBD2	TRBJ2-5	CASSIIAGGETQYF	TGTGCCAGTAGTATAATAGCGGGTGGGGAGACCCAGTACTTC
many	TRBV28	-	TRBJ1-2	CASYGGRGEGYTF	TGTGCCAGCTACGGCGGGCGTGGGGAGGGCTACACCTTC
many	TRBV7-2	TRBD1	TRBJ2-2	CASSLAGQGAGELFF	TGTGCCAGCAGCTTAGCGGGGCAGGGGGCCGGGGAGCTGTTTTTT
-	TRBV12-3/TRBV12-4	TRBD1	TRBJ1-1	CASTPGQVSEAFF	TGTGCCAGCACTCCGGGACAGGTCTCCGAAGCTTTCTTT
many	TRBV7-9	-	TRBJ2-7	CASSTPGQGRYEQYF	TGTGCCAGCAGCACGCCGGGCCAAGGGAGGTACGAGCAGTACTTC
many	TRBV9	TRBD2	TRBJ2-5	CASSGTSGRGTQYF	TGTGCCAGCAGCGGGACTAGCGGGAGAGGGACCCAGTACTTC